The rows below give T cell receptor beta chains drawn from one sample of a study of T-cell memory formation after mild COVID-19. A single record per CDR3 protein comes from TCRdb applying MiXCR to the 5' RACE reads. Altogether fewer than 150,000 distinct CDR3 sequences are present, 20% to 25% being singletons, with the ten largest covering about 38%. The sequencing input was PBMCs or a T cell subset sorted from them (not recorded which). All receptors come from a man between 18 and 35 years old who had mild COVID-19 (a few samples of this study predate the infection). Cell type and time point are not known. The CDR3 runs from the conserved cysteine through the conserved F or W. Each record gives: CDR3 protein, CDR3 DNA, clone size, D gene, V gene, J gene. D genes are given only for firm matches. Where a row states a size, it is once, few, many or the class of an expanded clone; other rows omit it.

cdr3_aa: CASRTGGREQYF
cdr3_nt: TGTGCCAGCAGAACAGGGGGGAGGGAGCAGTACTTC
clone_size: few
d_call: TRBD1
v_call: TRBV27
j_call: TRBJ2-7

cdr3_aa: CASSLRGSYNEQFF
cdr3_nt: TGTGCCAGCAGCTTAAGGGGCTCCTACAATGAGCAGTTCTTC
clone_size: medium-sized
d_call: NA
v_call: TRBV7-8
j_call: TRBJ2-1

cdr3_aa: CASSQYTSDLSSRPNEQFF
cdr3_nt: TGTGCCAGCAGCCAATATACTAGCGACTTATCATCGCGCCCTAATGAGCAGTTCTTC
clone_size: few
d_call: TRBD2
v_call: TRBV3-1
j_call: TRBJ2-1

cdr3_aa: CASSVGGGPLVEQYF
cdr3_nt: TGTGCCAGCAGCGTAGGGGGGGGGCCCCTAGTTGAGCAGTACTTC
clone_size: few
d_call: NA
v_call: TRBV9
j_call: TRBJ2-7

cdr3_aa: CASSEVLAGKNEQFF
cdr3_nt: TGTGCCAGCAGTGAAGTTCTAGCGGGGAAGAATGAGCAGTTCTTC
clone_size: NA
d_call: TRBD2
v_call: TRBV2
j_call: TRBJ2-1

cdr3_aa: CASSPAGNTGELFF
cdr3_nt: TGTGCCAGCTCACCAGCGGGGAACACCGGGGAGCTGTTTTTT
clone_size: many
d_call: NA
v_call: TRBV18
j_call: TRBJ2-2

cdr3_aa: CSARAQTIYNEQFF
cdr3_nt: TGCAGTGCTAGAGCACAGACCATCTACAATGAGCAGTTCTTC
clone_size: few
d_call: NA
v_call: TRBV20-1
j_call: TRBJ2-1

cdr3_aa: CASSLGGGVSDTQYF
cdr3_nt: TGTGCCAGCAGTTTGGGCGGGGGGGTTTCGGATACGCAGTATTTT
clone_size: many
d_call: TRBD2
v_call: TRBV12-3/TRBV12-4
j_call: TRBJ2-3

cdr3_aa: CASSPGQASTDTQYF
cdr3_nt: TGTGCCAGCAGTCCGGGACAGGCAAGCACAGATACGCAGTATTTT
clone_size: NA
d_call: TRBD1
v_call: TRBV28
j_call: TRBJ2-3

cdr3_aa: CASSLPGAVYNEQFF
cdr3_nt: TGTGCCAGCAGCTTGCCGGGTGCTGTTTACAATGAGCAGTTCTTC
clone_size: NA
d_call: NA
v_call: TRBV7-9
j_call: TRBJ2-1

cdr3_aa: CASSSGRGVWNEQFF
cdr3_nt: TGTGCCAGCAGTTCGGGCAGGGGGGTTTGGAATGAGCAGTTCTTC
clone_size: few
d_call: NA
v_call: TRBV6-2/TRBV6-3
j_call: TRBJ2-1

cdr3_aa: CARMDREIGKLFF
cdr3_nt: TGTGCCAGAATGGACAGGGAAATTGGAAAACTGTTTTTT
clone_size: few
d_call: TRBD1
v_call: TRBV2
j_call: TRBJ1-4

cdr3_aa: CASSLAGLAEAFF
cdr3_nt: TGCGCCAGCAGCTTGGCAGGGCTGGCTGAAGCTTTCTTT
clone_size: NA
d_call: NA
v_call: TRBV5-1
j_call: TRBJ1-1

cdr3_aa: CASSPRDTPTGELFF
cdr3_nt: TGCGCCAGCAGCCCTCGGGACACTCCCACCGGGGAGCTGTTTTTT
clone_size: many
d_call: NA
v_call: TRBV4-1
j_call: TRBJ2-2

cdr3_aa: CASSTGTRADTQYF
cdr3_nt: TGTGCCAGCAGCACCGGGACTAGGGCCGATACGCAGTATTTT
clone_size: NA
d_call: TRBD2
v_call: TRBV7-6
j_call: TRBJ2-3

cdr3_aa: CSARDWLAGGLNEQFF
cdr3_nt: TGCAGTGCTAGAGATTGGCTAGCGGGGGGCCTCAATGAGCAGTTCTTC
clone_size: few
d_call: TRBD2
v_call: TRBV20-1
j_call: TRBJ2-1

cdr3_aa: CASSPPGTEAFF
cdr3_nt: TGTGCCAGCAGTCCCCCCGGCACTGAAGCTTTCTTT
clone_size: NA
d_call: NA
v_call: TRBV12-3/TRBV12-4
j_call: TRBJ1-1

cdr3_aa: CASSFLTGGNQPQHF
cdr3_nt: TGTGCCAGCAGCTTTCTTACAGGGGGCAATCAGCCCCAGCATTTT
clone_size: NA
d_call: TRBD1
v_call: TRBV7-2
j_call: TRBJ1-5

cdr3_aa: CASSSHTRANEAFF
cdr3_nt: TGTGCCAGCAGTTCCCACACGAGGGCTAATGAAGCTTTCTTT
clone_size: few
d_call: NA
v_call: TRBV12-3/TRBV12-4
j_call: TRBJ1-1

cdr3_aa: CASSVATDTQYF
cdr3_nt: TGTGCCAGCAGCGTGGCTACAGATACGCAGTATTTT
clone_size: NA
d_call: NA
v_call: TRBV9
j_call: TRBJ2-3

cdr3_aa: CASSLAQGSTDTQYF
cdr3_nt: TGCGCCAGCAGCTTGGCTCAGGGGTCCACAGATACGCAGTATTTT
clone_size: few
d_call: NA
v_call: TRBV5-1
j_call: TRBJ2-3

cdr3_aa: CASSLPGQPPLSPQHF
cdr3_nt: TGTGCCAGCAGCTTACCGGGACAACCACCACTCAGCCCCCAGCATTTT
clone_size: few
d_call: NA
v_call: TRBV7-2
j_call: TRBJ1-5

cdr3_aa: CASSLGPSGAQGDTQYF
cdr3_nt: TGCGCCAGCAGCTTGGGCCCTAGCGGGGCCCAGGGAGATACGCAGTATTTT
clone_size: NA
d_call: TRBD2
v_call: TRBV5-1
j_call: TRBJ2-3

cdr3_aa: CAREVPGQGDYGYTF
cdr3_nt: TGTGCCAGAGAAGTTCCGGGACAGGGCGACTATGGCTACACCTTC
clone_size: NA
d_call: TRBD1
v_call: TRBV2
j_call: TRBJ1-2

cdr3_aa: CASRSEYQPQHF
cdr3_nt: TGTGCCAGCAGGAGTGAGTATCAGCCCCAGCATTTT
clone_size: few
d_call: NA
v_call: TRBV7-2
j_call: TRBJ1-5

cdr3_aa: CASSIVPWPNQPQHF
cdr3_nt: TGTGCCAGTAGTATAGTCCCCTGGCCGAATCAGCCCCAGCATTTT
clone_size: few
d_call: NA
v_call: TRBV19
j_call: TRBJ1-5

cdr3_aa: CATSRVQGATDGYTF
cdr3_nt: TGTGCCACCAGCAGAGTTCAGGGGGCGACGGATGGCTACACCTTC
clone_size: few
d_call: TRBD1
v_call: TRBV15
j_call: TRBJ1-2